Each of the 15 T cell receptor beta chains below was sequenced from the same sample in a study of shared clonotypes between healthy human individuals. TCRdb's table, derived via immunoSEQ multiplex PCR, lists solely in-frame clones and lacks some. The repertoire holds 2 million to 2.5 million clones, with around 95% as singletons. The source material was naive CD4+ T cells sorted from blood. Subset in this sample: CD45RA+ positively selected. The source of these receptors is a man aged 18 to 35 in good health.

The V call is TRBV29-1, the J call TRBJ1-2; D ambiguous. Germline V gene data show CDR1 as SQVTM and CDR2 as ANQGSEA. V was clipped by 4 bases and J by 3 bases, with 9 bases between them. The CDR3 totals 12 residues. CDR3 sequence reads: CSVGSGDYGYTF. DNA for the CDR3: TGCAGCGTTGGATCCGGGGACTATGGCTACACCTTC.

This sequence joins TRBV5-6 and TRBJ1-6; D remains ambiguous. Deletions cut 0 bases from V and 9 bases from J, with 7 bases between. Germline CDR1 SGHDT, CDR2 YYEEEE. The CDR3 runs 13 residues. CDR3: CASSLAGRSPLHF. The CDR3 region has the DNA TGTGCCAGCAGCTTGGCCGGGCGTTCACCCCTCCACTTT.

The J gene is TRBJ2-7, the V gene TRBV6-5, with D possibly matching TRBD2 (6 bases). The CDR3 sequence is 13 residues long. The germline gives CDR1 MNHEY, CDR2 SVGAGI. The V end was cut by 6 bases, the J end by 3 bases, with 12 bases between. For the CDR3, the DNA is TGTGCCAGCAGGGTAGCGGCGGGCTACGAGCAGTACTTC. As protein: CASRVAAGYEQYF.

The gene calls are TRBV6-6 and TRBJ1-3, with D possibly matching TRBD1 (6 bases). The CDR3 is made up of 15 amino acids. Germline-derived CDR1 and CDR2 are MNHNY and SVGAGI (reference sequence). V lost 9 bases and J 2 bases, leaving 17 bases between the germline ends. DNA of the CDR3: TGTGCCAGTACCGACGGACAGTTAGCTGGAAACACCATATATTTT. This translates into CASTDGQLAGNTIYF.

This chain uses TRBV5-1 with TRBJ2-1; D is ambiguous. Trimming left V 1 base short and J 9 bases short, with 14 bases between. The CDR3 loop spans 14 amino acids. The germline gives CDR1 SGHRS, CDR2 YFSETQ. The CDR3 loop is CASSLSSSLSEQFF. DNA of the CDR3: TGCGCCAGCAGCTTGTCCAGTTCCCTCAGTGAGCAGTTCTTC.

This sequence joins TRBV12-5 and TRBJ1-1; D might be TRBD1 (5 bases). From germline, CDR1 is LGHNT and CDR2 FRNRAP. This CDR3 has 17 residues. Trimming pared 1 base from V and 11 bases from J, leaving 26 bases between. CDR3 nucleotides: TGTGCTAGTGGTTTGGCTAACCTCCAAGGGGATTCCGGGCAGGCTTTCTTT. It specifies CASGLANLQGDSGQAFF.

The chain employs TRBV4-1 and TRBJ2-3; 7 bases agree with TRBD2. J lost 0 bases, V lost 4 bases, and 4 bases had no gene match. CDR3 length: 15 amino acids. Germline CDR1 is MGHRA and CDR2 is YSYEKL. The CDR3 region is CASSRGGLSTDTQYF. For the CDR3, the DNA is TGCGCCAGCAGCCGGGGGGGACTTAGCACAGATACGCAGTATTTT.

This clone has a handful of counts. The chain has TRBV29-1 and TRBJ1-2; no reliable D call. There are 12 residues in the CDR3. V was shortened by 7 bases and J by 8 bases, with 17 bases between the two germline ends. The V gene's germline CDR1 is SQVTM and CDR2 ANQGSEA. DNA of the CDR3: TGCAGCGATGAGCTCGAAGGGCGCGGCTACACCTTC. Its protein is CSDELEGRGYTF.

Comments on this clone: Other DNA sequences in this sample translate to the same CDR3. The chain uses TRBV28 and TRBJ2-3; D gene ambiguous. Looked up from germline, CDR1 is MDHEN and CDR2 is SYDVKM. Trimming shortened V by 2 bases and J by 4 bases, and 4 bases separated the two germline ends. The CDR3 sequence is 12 residues long. CDR3 sequence: CASSLRADTQYF. DNA of the CDR3: TGTGCCAGCAGTTTACGGGCAGATACGCAGTATTTT. The full variable domain, completed using reference TRBV28 and TRBJ2-3, is DVKVTQSSRYLVKRTGEKVFLECVQDMDHENMFWYRQDPGLGLRLIYFSYDVKMKEKGDIPEGYSVSREKKERFSLILESASTNQTSMYLCASSLRADTQYFGPGTRLTVL.

V is TRBV25-1 and J is TRBJ2-6; no firm D call. The CDR3 contains 14 residues. V lost 7 bases and J lost 0, with 7 bases in between. Germline V gene sequence: CDR1 MGHDK, CDR2 SYGVNS. CDR3 loop: CASTLASGANVLTF. The CDR3 DNA sequence: TGTGCCAGCACTCTGGCCTCTGGGGCCAACGTCCTGACTTTC.

V is TRBV4-3 and J is TRBJ2-1; unclear D gene. The CDR3 is 17 residues long. CDR1 is LGHNA and CDR2 is YSLEER in the germline V gene. The V gene lost 3 bases and the J gene lost 4 bases, with 19 bases spanning the gap. As DNA, the CDR3 is TGCGCCAGCAGCCATTCTAAGACTCCGGGTCTTTACAATGAGCAGTTCTTC. The encoded protein is CASSHSKTPGLYNEQFF.

As to this clone: One junction end does not reproduce the germline sequence, and a read error may be involved. The gene calls are TRBV7-7 and TRBJ2-3; 12 bases are shared with TRBD1. Germline CDR1 reads SSHAT; CDR2 reads FNYEAQ (reference sequence). CDR3 length equals 15 residues. The CDR3 DNA reads as TGTGCTAGCAGCTTAGGGGACAGGGGGCTGGGTACGCAGTATTTT. Its protein is CASSLGDRGLGTQYF. Filled out from reference TRBV7-7 and TRBJ2-3, the complete variable domain reads GAGVSQSPRYKVTKRGQDVTLRCDPISSHATLYWYQQALGQGPEFLTYFNYEAQPDKSGLPSDRFSAERPEGSISTLTIQRTEQRDSAMYRCASSLGDRGLGTQYFGPGTRLTVL.

The chain employs TRBV7-6 and TRBJ1-3; a possible D gene is TRBD1 (6 bases). Trimming pared 5 bases from V and 1 base from J, leaving 15 bases between. In germline, CDR1 is SGHVS, CDR2 FNYEAQ. The CDR3 contains 16 residues. This CDR3 is CASSPRTVDSGNTIYF. Written as DNA, the CDR3 is TGTGCCAGCAGCCCACGGACAGTTGATTCTGGAAACACCATATATTTT.

This clone came up once. DNA of the CDR3: TGCGCCAGCAGTGAGTACTGGTCGCTATCCGCTAGCACAGATACGCAGTATTTT. Translating gives CASSEYWSLSASTDTQYF. The chain combines TRBV10-1 with TRBJ2-3, with no clear D. CDR1 WNHNN and CDR2 SYGVQD come from the germline V gene (reference sequence). The germline V and J ends were trimmed by 1 base and 0 bases, with 17 bases remaining between them. This CDR3 is built from 18 residues.

The chain is built from TRBV18 and TRBJ1-2; D remains unclear. The CDR3 extends over 16 amino acids. V lost 2 bases, J lost 4 bases, and 17 bases lay in between. Germline V lookup: CDR1 KGHSH, CDR2 LQKENI. The CDR3 sequence is CASSPEVSSPGYGYTF. The CDR3 DNA sequence: TGTGCCAGCTCACCAGAGGTCAGCTCCCCTGGCTATGGCTACACCTTC. Using reference TRBV18 and TRBJ1-2 for the parts outside the CDR3, the full variable domain is NAGVMQNPRHLVRRRGQEARLRCSPMKGHSHVYWYRQLPEEGLKFMVYLQKENIIDESGMPKERFSAEFPKEGPSILRIQQVVRGDSAAYFCASSPEVSSPGYGYTFGSGTRLTVV.